This T cell receptor (beta chain) was identified in a study of cytomegalovirus exposure and HLA in healthy donors. Note on this clone: Its specificity is not known.

General study results and limits: The study put 150 to 200 TCR beta chains on its list as cytomegalovirus-associated. The finding came from a later analysis; first-cohort TCR clusters tended to co-occur in the roughly 120 validation repertoires. The authors confirmed in vitro that a few CMV-associated chains were specific for CMV antigens.

This CDR3 is 13 amino acids long. With V trimmed by 1 base and J by 6 bases, 1 base remained unmatched. Looked up from germline, CDR1 is SGHRS and CDR2 is YFSETQ. Profiled with immunoSEQ multiplex PCR; TCRdb holds only in-frame clones, not every one. Among roughly 140,000 clones listed, roughly 89% were seen once. Sequenced sample: PBMCs. V gene TRBV5-1 combines with J gene TRBJ1-2; 9 nucleotides match TRBD1. This clonotype was sampled from a woman aged 18-29 years in good health and CMV-seropositive. The CDR3: CASSLYRGHGYTF. The CDR3 DNA sequence: TGCGCCAGCAGCTTGTACAGGGGGCATGGCTACACCTTC.